One TCR beta chain is described in this entry. Its cognate antigen is unknown. The iRepertoire nested amplicon-rescue multiplex PCR amplified TCR alpha and beta CDR3s from RNA. From the multiplex PCR reads, TCRdb called clonotypes with MiXCR, one entry per CDR3 protein. The data show 300,000 to 450,000 distinct CDR3 sequences, 41% seen once. The sample originates from a study of glioma-infiltrating T cells. General observations from the study: Above-expected tissue-blood divergence occurred in all gliomas, most in low-grade ones. Only very few CDR3 sequences appeared in both tissue and blood. Signature shared blood CDR3 motifs were enriched in low-divergence and depleted in high-divergence patients.

This TCR was sampled from a human donor with low-grade glioma or glioblastoma, undergoing nonglioma brain surgery, or in good health (not recorded which). The sequencing input was glioma tissue, nonneoplastic brain tissue, or PBMCs (not recorded which).

The DNA for the CDR3 is TGTGCCAGCAGTTTTGACAGAGTATTCTATGGCTACACCTTC. It yields the protein CASSFDRVFYGYTF. The chain has TRBV7-2 and TRBJ1-2; TRBD1 might be the D (5 bases). V was clipped by 6 bases and J by 4 bases, with 15 bases between them. CDR3 length: 14 amino acids. Germline assignment: CDR1 SGHTA and CDR2 FQGNSA.